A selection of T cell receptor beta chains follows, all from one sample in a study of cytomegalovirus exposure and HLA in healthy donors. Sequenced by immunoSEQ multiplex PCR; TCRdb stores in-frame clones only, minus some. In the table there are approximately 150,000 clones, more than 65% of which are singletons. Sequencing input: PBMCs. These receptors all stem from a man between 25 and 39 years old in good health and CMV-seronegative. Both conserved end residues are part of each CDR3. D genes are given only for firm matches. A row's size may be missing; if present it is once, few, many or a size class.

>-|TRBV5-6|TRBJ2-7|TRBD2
TGTGCCAGCAGCTCACGACTAGCGGGAGGGATCTACGAGCAGTACTTC
CASSSRLAGGIYEQYF
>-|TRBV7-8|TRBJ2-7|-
TGTGCCAGCAGCTCACCCGACAGCGCTAACTCCTACGAGCAGTACTTC
CASSSPDSANSYEQYF
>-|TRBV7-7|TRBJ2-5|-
TGTGCTAGCAGCTTTTATCCGGGGATCCAAGAGACCCAGTACTTC
CASSFYPGIQETQYF
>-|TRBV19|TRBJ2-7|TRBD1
TGTGCCAGTAGTGTGACAGGGGCGACCTACGAGCAGTACTTC
CASSVTGATYEQYF
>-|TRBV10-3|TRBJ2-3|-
TGTGCCACACTTCGACAGGCTAGCACAGATACGCAGTATTTT
CATLRQASTDTQYF
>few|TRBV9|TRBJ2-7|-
TGTGCCAGCGGGAGTTCCTACGAGCAGTACTTC
CASGSSYEQYF
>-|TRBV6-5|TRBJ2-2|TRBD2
TGTGCCAGCAGACGACTAGCTGAGGAGCTGTTTTTT
CASRRLAEELFF
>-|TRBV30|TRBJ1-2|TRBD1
TGTGCCTGGAGCCGGGACAGGGGACTTTATGGCTACACCTTC
CAWSRDRGLYGYTF
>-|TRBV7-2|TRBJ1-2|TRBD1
TGTGCCAGCACCCCGACAGGGGCGGGCTATGGCTACACCTTC
CASTPTGAGYGYTF
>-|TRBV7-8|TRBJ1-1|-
TGTGCCAGCAGCCCAGGATTTCGGGCGGGGAACACTGAAGCTTTCTTT
CASSPGFRAGNTEAFF
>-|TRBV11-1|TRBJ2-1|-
TGTGCCAGCAGCTTAGTAGGGGTCAATGAGCAGTTCTTC
CASSLVGVNEQFF
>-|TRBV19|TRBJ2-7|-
TGTGCCAGTAGTATAACTCCCGGAGCCTACGAGCAGTACTTC
CASSITPGAYEQYF
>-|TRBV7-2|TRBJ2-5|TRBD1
TGTGCCAGCAGCCCAGGACAGGGGGCCTTTGAGACCCAGTACTTC
CASSPGQGAFETQYF
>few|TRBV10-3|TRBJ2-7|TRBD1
TGTGCCATCACTGGGACAGGGGACGAGCAGTACTTC
CAITGTGDEQYF
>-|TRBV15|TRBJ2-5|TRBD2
TGTGCCACCAGCAGAGATAATAGCGGGGGGTTGAAGACCCAGTACTTC
CATSRDNSGGLKTQYF
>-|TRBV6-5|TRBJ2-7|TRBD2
TGTGCCAGCAGTTACGAGCGGGAGGCCACCTACGAGCAGTACTTC
CASSYEREATYEQYF
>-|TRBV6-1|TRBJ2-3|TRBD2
TGTGCCAGCAGTGAATCCTCTAGCGGGGTCACAGATACGCAGTATTTT
CASSESSSGVTDTQYF
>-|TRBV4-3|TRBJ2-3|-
TGCGCCAGCAGCCAAGATCTTAACGGTGACACAGATACGCAGTATTTT
CASSQDLNGDTDTQYF
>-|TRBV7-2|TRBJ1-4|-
TGTGCCAGCAGTATTTCTGCAACTAATGAAAAACTGTTTTTT
CASSISATNEKLFF
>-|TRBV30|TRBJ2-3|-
TGTGCCTGGAGTGTATTGGGTGGCGGGATCGGAGGTACGCAGTATTTT
CAWSVLGGGIGGTQYF
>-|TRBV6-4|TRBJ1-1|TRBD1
TGTGCCAGCAGTGACTCCCCGGGACAGGGGCGTACTGAAGCTTTCTTT
CASSDSPGQGRTEAFF
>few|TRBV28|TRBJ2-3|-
TGTGCCACCTTAACAACAGGGGAGGAGGAAGATACGCAGTATTTT
CATLTTGEEEDTQYF
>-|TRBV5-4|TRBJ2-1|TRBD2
TGTGCCAGCAGCGTTAGCGGGTCTACGGATGAGCAGTTCTTC
CASSVSGSTDEQFF
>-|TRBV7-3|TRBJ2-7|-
TGTGCCAGCAGCTTGGGCGGGTCCAGCTCCTACGAGCAGTACTTC
CASSLGGSSSYEQYF
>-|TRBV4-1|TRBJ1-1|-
TGCGCCAGCAGGAGGGCAGCAATGAACACTGAAGCTTTCTTT
CASRRAAMNTEAFF
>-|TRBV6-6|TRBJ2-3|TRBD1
TGTGCCAGCACCACGGGACAGGGCTCTCATACGCAGTATTTT
CASTTGQGSHTQYF
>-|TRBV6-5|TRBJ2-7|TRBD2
TGTGCCAGCAGTCAAGGACTAGCGAGCCACCAGTACTTC
CASSQGLASHQYF
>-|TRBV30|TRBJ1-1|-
TGTGCCTGGACCGACGGGGGAGTAGCTTTCTTT
CAWTDGGVAFF
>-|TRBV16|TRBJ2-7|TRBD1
TGTGCCAGCAGGGGCCGGGACAGGCCCTACGAGCAGTACTTC
CASRGRDRPYEQYF
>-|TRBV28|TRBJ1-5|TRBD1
TGTGCCAGCAGTAGAGACAGGGGTAGCAATCAGCCCCAGCATTTT
CASSRDRGSNQPQHF
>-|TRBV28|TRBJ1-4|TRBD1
TGTGCCAGCAGCCCGGGACAGCCTAATGAAAAACTGTTTTTT
CASSPGQPNEKLFF
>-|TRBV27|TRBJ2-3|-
TGTGCCAGCAGTTTATTACGGGGAGGCGGGACAGATACGCAGTATTTT
CASSLLRGGGTDTQYF
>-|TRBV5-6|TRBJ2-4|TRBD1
TGTGCCAGCAGCCCAGTTGAGGGGGCGAAGGACATTCAGTACTTC
CASSPVEGAKDIQYF
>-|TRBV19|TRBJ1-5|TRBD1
TGTGCCAGTAGATCCCGACAGGGAGATCAGCCCCAGCATTTT
CASRSRQGDQPQHF
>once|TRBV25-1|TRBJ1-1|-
TGTGCCAGCAGTGAAAGGACAGTTATGGCTGAAGCTTTCTTT
CASSERTVMAEAFF
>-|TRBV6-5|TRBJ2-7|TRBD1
TGTGCCAGCAGTGCCGTTCCAGGGACAGCCTACGAGCAGTACTTC
CASSAVPGTAYEQYF
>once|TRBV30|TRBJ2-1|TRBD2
TGTGCCTGGACCCTGGGCGGGGGGGGCGAGTTGAAGTTCTTC
CAWTLGGGGELKFF
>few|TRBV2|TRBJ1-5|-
TGTGCCAGCAGTGAAATTAATAGCAATCAGCCCCAGCATTTT
CASSEINSNQPQHF